The clone carrying this T cell receptor (beta chain) was counted at least ten times. Antigen: not known. TCRdb re-derived calls from the 5' RACE reads in MiXCR, one entry per CDR3 protein. The sample yields 200,000 or so distinct CDR3 sequences, around a quarter seen once. The record originates from a study of CD8 T cells in ankylosing spondylitis. Regarding the study as a whole: Earlier work had already found some motif variants in reactive arthritis synovial fluid and blood. The authors reported significant enrichment of disease-linked clones in matched ankylosing spondylitis synovial fluid. A motif in TCR beta, a set of 8 or 9 highly homologous variants, appeared characteristic of ankylosing spondylitis blood.

V lost 2 bases to trimming and J lost 2 bases, with 10 bases between them. Germline loops: CDR1 SGHVS, CDR2 FNYEAQ. CDR3 length equals 15 residues. The chain links TRBV7-6 to TRBJ2-1; D gene unclear. The sequenced material came from blood, either unsorted or a sorted T cell fraction (not recorded which). The receptor comes from a male donor with ankylosing spondylitis or in good health (not recorded which). The CDR3 nucleotides are TGTGCCAGCAGCTTATCTACCAGCCCCTACAATGAGCAGTTCTTC. It encodes CASSLSTSPYNEQFF.